Sequencing of this T cell receptor (beta chain) was carried out in a study of blood T cell repertoires in COVID-19. Cohort 3 recovered donors had two negative PCRs, clearance, or symptom resolution. Some clones are missing from TCRdb's copy, which holds only in-frame ones; the method was immunoSEQ multiplex PCR. The table has fewer than 450,000 clones, less than 95% seen once. Trimming removed 7 bases from V and 5 bases from J; junction bases left unmatched: 11. There are 15 residues in the CDR3. CDR1 is SNHLY, CDR2 FYNNEI, per germline. V gene TRBV2 combines with J gene TRBJ2-5; TRBD2 matches at 9 bases. Sequencing was carried out using PBMCs or T cells enriched from blood (not recorded which). This TCR was recovered from a man in his late teens or twenties who had recovered from COVID-19. The CDR3 loop reads CASTWGSGSRETQYF. The CDR3 nucleotides are TGTGCCAGCACTTGGGGTAGCGGGAGTCGGGAGACCCAGTACTTC.